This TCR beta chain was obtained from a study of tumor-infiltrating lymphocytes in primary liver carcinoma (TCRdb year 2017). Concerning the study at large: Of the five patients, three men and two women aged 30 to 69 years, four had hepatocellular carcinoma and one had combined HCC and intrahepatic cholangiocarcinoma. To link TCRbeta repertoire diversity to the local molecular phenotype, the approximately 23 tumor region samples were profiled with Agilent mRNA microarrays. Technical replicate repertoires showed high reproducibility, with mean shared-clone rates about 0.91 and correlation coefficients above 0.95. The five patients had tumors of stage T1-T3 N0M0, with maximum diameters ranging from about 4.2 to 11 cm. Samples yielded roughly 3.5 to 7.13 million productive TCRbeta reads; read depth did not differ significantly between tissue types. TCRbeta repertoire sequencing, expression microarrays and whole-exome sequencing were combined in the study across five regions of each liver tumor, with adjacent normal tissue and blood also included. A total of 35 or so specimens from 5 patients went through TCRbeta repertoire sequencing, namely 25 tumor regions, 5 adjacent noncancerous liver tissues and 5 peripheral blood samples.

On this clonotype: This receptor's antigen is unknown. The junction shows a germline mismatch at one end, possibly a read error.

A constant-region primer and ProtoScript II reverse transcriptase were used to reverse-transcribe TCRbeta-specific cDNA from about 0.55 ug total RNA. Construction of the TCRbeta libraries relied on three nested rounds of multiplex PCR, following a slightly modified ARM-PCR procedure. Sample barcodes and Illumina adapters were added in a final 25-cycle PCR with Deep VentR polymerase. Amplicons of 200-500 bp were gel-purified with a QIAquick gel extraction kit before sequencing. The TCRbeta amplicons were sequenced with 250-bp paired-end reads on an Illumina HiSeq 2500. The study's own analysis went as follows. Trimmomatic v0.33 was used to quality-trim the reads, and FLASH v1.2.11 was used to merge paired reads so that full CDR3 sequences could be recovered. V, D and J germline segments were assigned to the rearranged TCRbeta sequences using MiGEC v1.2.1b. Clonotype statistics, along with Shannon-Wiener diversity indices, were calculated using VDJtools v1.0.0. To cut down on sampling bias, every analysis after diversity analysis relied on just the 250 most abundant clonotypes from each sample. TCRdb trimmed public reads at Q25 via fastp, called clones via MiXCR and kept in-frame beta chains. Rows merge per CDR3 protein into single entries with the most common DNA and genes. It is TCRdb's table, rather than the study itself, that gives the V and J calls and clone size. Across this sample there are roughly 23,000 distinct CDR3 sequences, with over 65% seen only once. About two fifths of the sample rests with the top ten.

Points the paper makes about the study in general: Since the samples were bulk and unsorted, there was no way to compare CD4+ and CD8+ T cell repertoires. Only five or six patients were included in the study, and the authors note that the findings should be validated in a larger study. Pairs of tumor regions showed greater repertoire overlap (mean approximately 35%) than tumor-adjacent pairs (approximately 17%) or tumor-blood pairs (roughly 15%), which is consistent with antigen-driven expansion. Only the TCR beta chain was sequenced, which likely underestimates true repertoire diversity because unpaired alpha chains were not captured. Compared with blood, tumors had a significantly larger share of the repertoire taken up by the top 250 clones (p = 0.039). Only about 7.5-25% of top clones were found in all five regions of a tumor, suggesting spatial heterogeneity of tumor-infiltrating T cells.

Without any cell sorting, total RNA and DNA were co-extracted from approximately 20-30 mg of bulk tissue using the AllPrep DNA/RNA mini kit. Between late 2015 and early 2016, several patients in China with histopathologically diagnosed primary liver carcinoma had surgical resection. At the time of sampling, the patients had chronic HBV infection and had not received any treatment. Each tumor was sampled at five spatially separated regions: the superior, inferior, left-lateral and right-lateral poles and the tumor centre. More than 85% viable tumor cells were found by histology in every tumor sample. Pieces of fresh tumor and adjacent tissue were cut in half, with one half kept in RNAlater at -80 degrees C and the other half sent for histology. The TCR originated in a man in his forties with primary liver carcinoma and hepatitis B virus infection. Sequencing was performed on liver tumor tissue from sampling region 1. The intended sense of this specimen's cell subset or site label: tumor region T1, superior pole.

The CDR3 amino acid sequence is: CVSSVRDSVPHSGSNVLTF. The bases are TGCGTCAGTAGCGTCCGGGACAGCGTACCCCACTCTGGGTCCAACGTCCTGACTTTC. The chain is assembled from TRBV4-1 and TRBJ2-6; 7 nucleotides in the junction match TRBD1. CDR1 and CDR2, looked up from the germline V gene, are MGHRA and YSYEKL. Including cysteine and phenylalanine, the CDR3 has 19 amino acids. The DNA shown is the 57-base CDR3, in frame from base 1.